A selection of T cell receptor beta chains follows, all from one sample in a study of cytomegalovirus exposure and HLA in healthy donors. Generated by immunoSEQ multiplex PCR, the TCRdb table keeps only in-frame clones and is missing some. The sample holds about 170,000 clones, approximately 84% seen once. The material sequenced was PBMCs. The receptors stem from a man between 25 and 39 years old in good health and CMV-seropositive. Each CDR3 is given with its conserved first and last residue. A D gene is named only where the DNA matches it firmly. Size tells how often a clone was seen (once, few, many) or the class of an expanded clone, and some rows leave it out.

j_gene,d_gene,v_gene,abundance,CDR3aa,CDR3nt
TRBJ1-1,.,TRBV19,.,CASSIGVWTEAFF,TGTGCCAGTAGTATCGGGGTGTGGACTGAAGCTTTCTTT
TRBJ2-7,.,TRBV5-1,.,CASRGAGSSYEQYF,TGCGCCAGCAGGGGAGCGGGTAGCTCCTACGAGCAGTACTTC
TRBJ2-2,.,TRBV5-1,.,CASSLAPGPGELFF,TGCGCCAGCAGCTTGGCCCCAGGGCCCGGGGAGCTGTTTTTT
TRBJ2-1,.,TRBV25-1,.,CASAQLGQNYNEQFF,TGTGCCAGCGCCCAACTTGGACAGAATTACAATGAGCAGTTCTTC
TRBJ2-2,.,TRBV7-3,few,CASSLGPSDHGELFF,TGTGCCAGCAGCTTAGGGCCCTCTGATCACGGGGAGCTGTTTTTT
TRBJ1-1,.,TRBV7-2,.,CASSPRQNTEAFF,TGTGCCAGCAGCCCGAGACAGAACACTGAAGCTTTCTTT
TRBJ1-2,.,TRBV5-4,few,CASSRAGILFGYTF,TGTGCCAGCAGCCGGGCAGGGATTCTCTTTGGCTACACCTTC
TRBJ2-2,.,TRBV18,.,CASSPMTGNTGELFF,TGTGCCAGCTCACCAATGACAGGAAACACCGGGGAGCTGTTTTTT
TRBJ2-2,TRBD2,TRBV5-1,.,CASSGGALAGDTGELFF,TGCGCCAGCAGCGGGGGGGCGCTAGCGGGAGACACCGGGGAGCTGTTTTTT
TRBJ2-1,.,TRBV11-2,.,CASSQGHYNEQFF,TGTGCCAGCAGCCAGGGCCACTACAATGAGCAGTTCTTC
TRBJ1-2,.,TRBV4-2,.,CASSPYRVERDGYTF,TGTGCCAGCAGCCCATATCGGGTTGAGAGGGATGGCTACACCTTC
TRBJ2-7,TRBD1,TRBV7-6,.,CASSKEQGMTYEQYF,TGTGCCAGCAGCAAAGAACAGGGGATGACCTACGAGCAGTACTTC
TRBJ2-4,TRBD2,TRBV7-9,.,CASSLDWPAGVKNIQYF,TGTGCCAGCAGCTTAGATTGGCCGGCGGGAGTCAAAAACATTCAGTACTTC
TRBJ1-1,.,TRBV7-9,.,CASSLRENSLNTEAFF,TGTGCCAGCAGCTTAAGGGAGAACAGCTTGAACACTGAAGCTTTCTTT
TRBJ2-1,TRBD2,TRBV11-2,.,CASSFYSGNNEQFF,TGTGCCAGCAGCTTTTATAGCGGGAACAATGAGCAGTTCTTC
TRBJ2-3,TRBD2,TRBV7-2,once,CASRWRGADTQYF,TGTGCCAGCAGGTGGCGGGGGGCCGATACGCAGTATTTT
TRBJ1-3,TRBD1,TRBV7-9,.,CASSSPDRAGNTIYF,TGTGCCAGCAGCTCACCGGACAGGGCGGGAAACACCATATATTTT
TRBJ1-5,TRBD1,TRBV6-5,.,CASSRQGTDQPQHF,TGTGCCAGCAGCAGACAGGGAACCGATCAGCCCCAGCATTTT
TRBJ1-2,TRBD1,TRBV10-2,.,CASSVPVGQEDLGGYTF,TGCGCCAGCAGTGTCCCCGTTGGACAGGAGGACCTGGGGGGCTACACCTTC
TRBJ2-1,TRBD2,TRBV7-2,.,CATGLAGGPEYYEQFF,TGTGCCACGGGACTAGCGGGAGGGCCGGAGTACTATGAGCAGTTCTTC
TRBJ2-1,TRBD1,TRBV10-2,.,CASSLDRNEQFF,TGCGCCAGCAGTCTGGACAGGAATGAGCAGTTCTTC
TRBJ2-5,.,TRBV4-3,.,CASSQDWSEETQYF,TGCGCCAGCAGCCAAGATTGGAGCGAGGAGACCCAGTACTTC
TRBJ2-1,.,TRBV14,few,CASSQRNRRQDEQFF,TGTGCCAGCAGCCAACGGAACCGGCGACAGGATGAGCAGTTCTTC
TRBJ2-1,.,TRBV7-2,.,CASSSSVQGAEQFF,TGTGCCAGCAGCTCCTCCGTACAGGGCGCCGAGCAGTTCTTC
TRBJ2-4,.,TRBV18,.,CASSPSVAKNIQYF,TGTGCCAGCTCACCATCAGTAGCCAAAAACATTCAGTACTTC
TRBJ2-7,TRBD1,TRBV13,once,CASSSPGQGYEQYF,TGTGCCAGCAGCTCTCCGGGACAGGGATACGAGCAGTACTTC
TRBJ1-2,.,TRBV19,.,CASSRQKVGGYTF,TGTGCCAGTAGCCGACAGAAGGTGGGGGGCTACACCTTC
TRBJ2-3,TRBD2,TRBV2,.,CASSEGVAGGFTDTQYF,TGTGCCAGCAGTGAAGGGGTAGCGGGAGGCTTCACAGATACGCAGTATTTT
TRBJ2-3,TRBD2,TRBV19,.,CASSDSGTTDTQYF,TGTGCCAGTTCTGATAGCGGGACGACAGATACGCAGTATTTT
TRBJ1-2,.,TRBV7-9,.,CASSLVGRDYGYTF,TGTGCCAGCAGCTTAGTAGGGCGGGACTATGGCTACACCTTC
TRBJ2-3,.,TRBV5-1,.,CAGSLTRSGPTDTQYF,TGCGCCGGCAGCTTGACCCGTAGCGGCCCCACAGATACGCAGTATTTT
TRBJ2-3,TRBD2,TRBV27,.,CASGYVGGRLDTQYF,TGTGCCAGCGGATACGTGGGCGGGAGGCTAGATACGCAGTATTTT
TRBJ1-5,.,TRBV7-9,.,CSSSVDRGGPWSNQPQHF,TGTTCCAGCAGCGTGGACAGAGGGGGACCCTGGAGCAATCAGCCCCAGCATTTT
TRBJ2-2,.,TRBV15,.,CATSKLPGELFF,TGTGCCACCAGCAAACTCCCCGGGGAGCTGTTTTTT
TRBJ2-5,TRBD2,TRBV27,.,CASSLREGETQYF,TGTGCCAGCAGTCTCAGGGAGGGAGAGACCCAGTACTTC
TRBJ1-4,.,TRBV2,.,CASNGFEKLFF,TGTGCCAGCAACGGGTTCGAAAAACTGTTTTTT
TRBJ2-1,.,TRBV2,.,CASSVGLYEQFF,TGTGCCAGCAGTGTGGGCCTCTATGAGCAGTTCTTC
TRBJ2-1,TRBD2,TRBV7-9,.,CASSLTSGRIDEQFF,TGTGCCAGCAGCCTGACTAGCGGGAGGATCGATGAGCAGTTCTTC